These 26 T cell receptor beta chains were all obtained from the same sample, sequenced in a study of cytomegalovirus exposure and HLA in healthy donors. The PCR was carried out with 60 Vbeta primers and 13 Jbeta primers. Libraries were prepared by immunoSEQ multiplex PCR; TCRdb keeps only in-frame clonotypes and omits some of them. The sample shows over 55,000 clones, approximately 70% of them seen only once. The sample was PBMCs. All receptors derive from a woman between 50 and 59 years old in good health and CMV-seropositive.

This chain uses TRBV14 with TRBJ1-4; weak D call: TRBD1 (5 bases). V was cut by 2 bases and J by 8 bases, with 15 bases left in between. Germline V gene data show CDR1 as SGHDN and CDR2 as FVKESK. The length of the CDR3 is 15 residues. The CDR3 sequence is CASSQRDSGREKLFF. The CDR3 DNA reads TGTGCCAGCAGCCAACGGGACTCCGGGAGGGAAAAACTGTTTTTT.

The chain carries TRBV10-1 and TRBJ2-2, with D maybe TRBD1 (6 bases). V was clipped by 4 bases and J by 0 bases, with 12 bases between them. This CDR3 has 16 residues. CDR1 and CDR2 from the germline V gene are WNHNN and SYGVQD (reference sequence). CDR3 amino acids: CASSAGPGANTGELFF. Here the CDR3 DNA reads TGCGCCAGCAGTGCCGGGCCAGGGGCGAACACCGGGGAGCTGTTTTTT.

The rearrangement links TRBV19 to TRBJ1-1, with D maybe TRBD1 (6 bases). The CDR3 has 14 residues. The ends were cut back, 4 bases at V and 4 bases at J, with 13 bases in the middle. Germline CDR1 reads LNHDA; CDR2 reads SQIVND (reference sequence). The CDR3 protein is CASSKQQGSTEAFF. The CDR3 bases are TGTGCCAGTAGTAAACAACAGGGATCCACTGAAGCTTTCTTT.

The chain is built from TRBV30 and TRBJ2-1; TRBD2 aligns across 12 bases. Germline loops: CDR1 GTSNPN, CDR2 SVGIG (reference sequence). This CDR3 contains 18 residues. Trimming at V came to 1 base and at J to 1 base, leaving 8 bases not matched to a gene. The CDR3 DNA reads TGTGCCTGGAGTGGGTCTAGCGGGAGGGCCAGGTCCTACAATGAGCAGTTCTTC. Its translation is CAWSGSSGRARSYNEQFF.

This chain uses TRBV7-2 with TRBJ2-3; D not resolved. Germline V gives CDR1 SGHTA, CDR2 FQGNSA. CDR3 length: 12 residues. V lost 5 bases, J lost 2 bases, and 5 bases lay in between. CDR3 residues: CASSPNTDTQYF. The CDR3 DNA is TGTGCCAGCAGCCCTAACACAGATACGCAGTATTTT.

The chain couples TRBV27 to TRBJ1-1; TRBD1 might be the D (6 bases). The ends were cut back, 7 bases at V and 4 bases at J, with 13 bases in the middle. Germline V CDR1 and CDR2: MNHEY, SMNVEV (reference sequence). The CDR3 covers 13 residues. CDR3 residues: CASTKLRGTEAFF. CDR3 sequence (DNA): TGTGCCAGCACTAAACTCAGGGGCACTGAAGCTTTCTTT.

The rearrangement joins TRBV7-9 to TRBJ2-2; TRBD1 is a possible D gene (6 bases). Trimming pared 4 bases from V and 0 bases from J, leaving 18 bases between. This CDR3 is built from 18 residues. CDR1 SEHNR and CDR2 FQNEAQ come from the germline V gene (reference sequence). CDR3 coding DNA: TGTGCCAGCAGCTCGAACAGGGCCAGCTTTACGAACACCGGGGAGCTGTTTTTT. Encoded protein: CASSSNRASFTNTGELFF.

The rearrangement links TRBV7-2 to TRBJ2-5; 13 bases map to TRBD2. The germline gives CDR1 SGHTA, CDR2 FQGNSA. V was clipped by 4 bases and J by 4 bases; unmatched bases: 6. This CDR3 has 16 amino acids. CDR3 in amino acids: CASSSLLAGGGETQYF. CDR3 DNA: TGTGCCAGCAGCTCCCTACTAGCGGGGGGGGGAGAGACCCAGTACTTC.

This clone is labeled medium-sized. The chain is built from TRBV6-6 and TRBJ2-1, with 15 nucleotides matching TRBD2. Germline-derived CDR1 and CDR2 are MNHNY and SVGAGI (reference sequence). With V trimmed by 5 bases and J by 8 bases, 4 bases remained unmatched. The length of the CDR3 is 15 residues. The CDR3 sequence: CASSLGTSGGHEQFF. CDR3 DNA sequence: TGTGCCAGCAGTCTCGGGACTAGCGGGGGGCATGAGCAGTTCTTC.

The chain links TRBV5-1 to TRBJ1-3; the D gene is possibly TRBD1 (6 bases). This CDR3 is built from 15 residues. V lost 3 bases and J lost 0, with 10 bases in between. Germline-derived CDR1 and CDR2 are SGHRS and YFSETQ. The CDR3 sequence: CASSSTGISGNTIYF. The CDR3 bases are TGCGCCAGCAGCTCTACAGGGATCTCTGGAAACACCATATATTTT.

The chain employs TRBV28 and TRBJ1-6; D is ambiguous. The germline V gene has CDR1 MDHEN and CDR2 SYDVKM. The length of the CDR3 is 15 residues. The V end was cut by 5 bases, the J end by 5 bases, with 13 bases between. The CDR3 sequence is CASSPPRQNNSPLHF. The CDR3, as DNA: TGTGCCAGCAGTCCCCCCAGACAAAATAATTCACCCCTCCACTTT. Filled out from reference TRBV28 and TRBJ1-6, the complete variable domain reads DVKVTQSSRYLVKRTGEKVFLECVQDMDHENMFWYRQDPGLGLRLIYFSYDVKMKEKGDIPEGYSVSREKKERFSLILESASTNQTSMYLCASSPPRQNNSPLHFGNGTRLTVT.

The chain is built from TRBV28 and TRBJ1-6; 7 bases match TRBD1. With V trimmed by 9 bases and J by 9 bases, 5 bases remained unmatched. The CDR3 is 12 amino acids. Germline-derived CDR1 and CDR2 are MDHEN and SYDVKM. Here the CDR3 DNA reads TGTGCCAGTAACAGGGGCGCTTCACCCCTCCACTTT. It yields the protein CASNRGASPLHF.

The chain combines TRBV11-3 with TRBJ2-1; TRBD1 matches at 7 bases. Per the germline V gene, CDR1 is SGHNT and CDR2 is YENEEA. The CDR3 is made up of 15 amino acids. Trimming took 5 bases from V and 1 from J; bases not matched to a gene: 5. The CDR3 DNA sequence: TGTGCCAGCAGCCCCCAGGGGGATTCCTACAATGAGCAGTTCTTC. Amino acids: CASSPQGDSYNEQFF.

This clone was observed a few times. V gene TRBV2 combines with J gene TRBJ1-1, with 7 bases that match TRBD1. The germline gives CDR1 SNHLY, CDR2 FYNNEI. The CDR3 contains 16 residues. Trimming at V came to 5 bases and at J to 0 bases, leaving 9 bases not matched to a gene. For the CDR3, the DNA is TGTGCCAGCAGTCCCCAGGGGGGTTTAATGAACACTGAAGCTTTCTTT. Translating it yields CASSPQGGLMNTEAFF.

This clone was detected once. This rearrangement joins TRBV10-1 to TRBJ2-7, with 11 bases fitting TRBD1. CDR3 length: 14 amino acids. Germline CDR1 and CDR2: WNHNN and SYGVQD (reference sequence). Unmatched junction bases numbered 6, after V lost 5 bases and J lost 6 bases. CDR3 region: CASSKDRGLSEQYF. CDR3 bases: TGCGCCAGCAGTAAGGACAGGGGGCTTTCCGAGCAGTACTTC.

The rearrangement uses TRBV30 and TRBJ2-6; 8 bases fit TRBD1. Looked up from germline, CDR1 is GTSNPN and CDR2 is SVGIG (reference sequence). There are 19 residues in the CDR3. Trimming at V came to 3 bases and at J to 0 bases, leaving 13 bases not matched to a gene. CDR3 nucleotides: TGTGCCTGGAGGAAAGCCCGACAGGGGTTAAGCTCTGGGGCCAACGTCCTGACTTTC. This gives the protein CAWRKARQGLSSGANVLTF.

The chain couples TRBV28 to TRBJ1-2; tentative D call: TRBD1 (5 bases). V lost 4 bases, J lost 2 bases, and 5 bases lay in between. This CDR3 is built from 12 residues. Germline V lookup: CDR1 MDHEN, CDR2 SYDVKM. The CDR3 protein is CASSSGNYGYTF. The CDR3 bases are TGTGCCAGCAGTTCAGGGAACTATGGCTACACCTTC.

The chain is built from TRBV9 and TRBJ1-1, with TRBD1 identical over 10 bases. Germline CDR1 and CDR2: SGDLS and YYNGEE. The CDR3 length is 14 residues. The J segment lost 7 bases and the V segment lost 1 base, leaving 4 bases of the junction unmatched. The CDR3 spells CASSVLGTGDEAFF. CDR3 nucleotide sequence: TGTGCCAGCAGCGTACTTGGGACAGGGGATGAAGCTTTCTTT.

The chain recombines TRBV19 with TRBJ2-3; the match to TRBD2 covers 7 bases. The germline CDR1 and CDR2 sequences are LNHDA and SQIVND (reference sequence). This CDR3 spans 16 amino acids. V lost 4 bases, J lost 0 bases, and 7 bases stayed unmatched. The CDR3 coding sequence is TGTGCCAGTAGTACGTCTAGCGGAGGAAGCACAGATACGCAGTATTTT. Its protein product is CASSTSSGGSTDTQYF.

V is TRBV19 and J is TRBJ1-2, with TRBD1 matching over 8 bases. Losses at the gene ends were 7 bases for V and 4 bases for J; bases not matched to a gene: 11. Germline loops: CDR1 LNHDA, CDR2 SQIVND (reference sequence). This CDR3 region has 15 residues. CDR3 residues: CASTPDRDFAYGYTF. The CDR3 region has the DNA TGTGCCAGTACCCCGGACAGGGACTTCGCCTATGGCTACACCTTC.

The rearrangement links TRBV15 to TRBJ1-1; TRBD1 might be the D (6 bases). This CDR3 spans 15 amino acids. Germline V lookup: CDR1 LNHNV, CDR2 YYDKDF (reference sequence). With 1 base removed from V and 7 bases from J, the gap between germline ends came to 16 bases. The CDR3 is CATSRGTPGANEAFF. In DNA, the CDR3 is TGTGCCACCAGCAGAGGTACCCCAGGGGCAAATGAAGCTTTCTTT. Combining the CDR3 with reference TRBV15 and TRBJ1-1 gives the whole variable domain DAMVIQNPRYQVTQFGKPVTLSCSQTLNHNVMYWYQQKSSQAPKLLFHYYDKDFNNEADTPDNFQSRRPNTSFCFLDIRSPGLGDTAMYLCATSRGTPGANEAFFGQGTRLTVV.

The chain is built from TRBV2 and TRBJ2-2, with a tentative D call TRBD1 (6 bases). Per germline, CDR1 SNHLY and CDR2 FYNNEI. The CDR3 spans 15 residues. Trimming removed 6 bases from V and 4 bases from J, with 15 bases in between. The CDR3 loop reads CASRINREPTGELFF. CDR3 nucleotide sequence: TGTGCCAGCAGAATTAACAGGGAACCCACCGGGGAGCTGTTTTTT.

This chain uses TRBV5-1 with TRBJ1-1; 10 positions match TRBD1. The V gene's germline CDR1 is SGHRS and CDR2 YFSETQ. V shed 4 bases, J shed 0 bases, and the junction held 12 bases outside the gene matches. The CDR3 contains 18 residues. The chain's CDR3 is CASSQTPGQGYMNTEAFF. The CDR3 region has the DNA TGCGCCAGCAGCCAAACCCCGGGACAGGGGTACATGAACACTGAAGCTTTCTTT.

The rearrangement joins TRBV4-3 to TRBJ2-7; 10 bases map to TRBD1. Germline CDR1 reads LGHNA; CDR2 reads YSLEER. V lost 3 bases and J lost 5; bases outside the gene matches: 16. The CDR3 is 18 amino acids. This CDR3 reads CASSQNTFRDRGYHEQYF. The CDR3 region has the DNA TGCGCCAGCAGCCAGAATACCTTCCGGGACAGGGGTTACCACGAGCAGTACTTC.

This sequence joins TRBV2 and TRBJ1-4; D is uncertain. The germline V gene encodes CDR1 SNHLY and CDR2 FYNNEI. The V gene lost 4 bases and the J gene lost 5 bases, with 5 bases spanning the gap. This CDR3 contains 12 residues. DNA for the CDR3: TGTGCCAGCAGTGCGGGAAATGAAAAACTGTTTTTT. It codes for CASSAGNEKLFF.

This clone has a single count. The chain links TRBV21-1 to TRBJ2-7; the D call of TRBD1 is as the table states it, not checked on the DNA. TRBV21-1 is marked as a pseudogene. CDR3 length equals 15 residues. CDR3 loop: CASSSRDLKIHEQYF. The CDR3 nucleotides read TGTGCCAGCAGCAGCAGGGATTTGAAGATCCACGAGCAGTACTTC.